One and the same sample provided the 17 T cell receptor beta chains below, sequenced in a study of monozygotic twins with inflammatory bowel disease. TCRdb reprocessed the 5' RACE reads, with one entry per CDR3 protein and no DNA. The ten most abundant clones cover about 2.4% of a sample with about 440,000 distinct CDR3 sequences. Sequencing used blood. Every receptor here comes from a human donor with ulcerative colitis or Crohn's disease, or a healthy co-twin of an affected twin (not recorded which).

The genes are TRBV7-9 and TRBJ2-7; the TCRdb call, TRBD2, lacks DNA for checking. CDR1 and CDR2 from the germline V gene are SEHNR and FQNEAQ (reference sequence). The CDR3 totals 15 residues. CDR3: CASTLAGVPSYEQYF.

The chain links TRBV19 to TRBJ2-3. Germline-derived CDR1 and CDR2 are LNHDA and SQIVND (reference sequence). This CDR3 has 13 amino acids. This chain's CDR3 is CASSTLGTDTQYF.

The rearrangement links TRBV30 to TRBJ2-7. The CDR3 runs to 11 residues. CDR1 GTSNPN and CDR2 SVGIG come from the germline V gene (reference sequence). CDR3 sequence: CAWSVLGEQYF.

The rearrangement joins TRBV7-3 to TRBJ1-6. The CDR3 sequence is 15 residues long. CDR1 SGHTA and CDR2 FQGTGA come from the germline V gene. The CDR3 protein is CASSTSGTYNSPLHF.

The chain joins TRBV10-3 to TRBJ1-6; with no DNA, the TCRdb D assignment of TRBD1 cannot be verified. Per the germline V gene, CDR1 is ENHRY and CDR2 is SYGVKD. The CDR3 extends over 15 amino acids. This CDR3 reads CAISAGDRAYSPLHF.

The V and J genes are TRBV5-1 and TRBJ1-1. Germline CDR1 and CDR2: SGHRS and YFSETQ. The CDR3 loop spans 13 amino acids. CDR3 amino acids: CASSLGLNTEAFF.

The chain recombines TRBV11-1 with TRBJ2-7; TCRdb indicates TRBD1, and absent DNA this call remains unverified. Germline V lookup: CDR1 SGHAT, CDR2 FQDESV (reference sequence). This CDR3 spans 13 amino acids. This CDR3 reads CASTGTLPYEQYF.

The V gene is TRBV7-8, the J gene TRBJ2-2; the TCRdb D gene call, TRBD1, has no DNA to confirm it. The CDR3 extends over 17 amino acids. Germline CDR1 SGHVS, CDR2 FQNEAQ. The CDR3 sequence: CASSLVLGWGDTGELFF.

V is TRBV10-3 and J is TRBJ1-1; TCRdb reports TRBD1, a call that lacks DNA to check it against. Germline V gives CDR1 ENHRY, CDR2 SYGVKD. The CDR3 loop spans 14 amino acids. This CDR3 reads CAISGTGPNTEAFF.

The V and J genes are TRBV29-1 and TRBJ1-2; TCRdb names TRBD1, which stays unverified in the absence of DNA. The CDR3 has 13 amino acids. Germline V gives CDR1 SQVTM, CDR2 ANQGSEA. The CDR3 loop reads CSVRTATNYGYTF.

The rearrangement links TRBV12-3 or TRBV12-4 to TRBJ2-1; TCRdb reports TRBD1, a call that lacks DNA to check it against. The CDR3 has 12 amino acids. Here the CDR3 reads CASSQTGLEQFF.

The chain employs TRBV10-1 and TRBJ1-3; TCRdb's D gene call, TRBD1, goes unchecked for lack of DNA. The CDR3 runs 16 residues. Looked up from germline, CDR1 is WNHNN and CDR2 is SYGVQD (reference sequence). CDR3: CASRRDRGRSGNTIYF.

V is TRBV5-1 and J is TRBJ2-7. The CDR3 covers 14 residues. Germline V gene lookup returns CDR1 SGHRS and CDR2 YFSETQ. CDR3 region: CASSLAVGVYEQYF.

The chain couples TRBV5-6 to TRBJ2-1; TCRdb's assignment of TRBD1 cannot be checked, as there is no DNA. Per the germline V gene, CDR1 is SGHDT and CDR2 is YYEEEE. The CDR3 contains 15 residues. The CDR3 sequence is CASSFGTQPLNEQFF. Supplemented by reference TRBV5-6 and TRBJ2-1, the full variable domain reads DAGVTQSPTHLIKTRGQQVTLRCSPKSGHDTVSWYQQALGQGPQFIFQYYEEEERQRGNFPDRFSGHQFPNYSSELNVNALLLGDSALYLCASSFGTQPLNEQFFGPGTRLTVL.

The chain combines TRBV4-1 with TRBJ2-3; the D gene TCRdb calls, TRBD2, cannot be checked with no DNA. Germline V gene data show CDR1 as MGHRA and CDR2 as YSYEKL. This CDR3 region has 21 residues. CDR3 sequence reads: CASSLRPGLAGVWLYTDTQYF.

The chain uses TRBV4-3 and TRBJ2-5; checking the TCRdb D call of TRBD1 is not possible without DNA. CDR1 is LGHNA and CDR2 is YSLEER in the germline V gene. The CDR3 covers 15 residues. The CDR3: CASSQGQGVQETQYF.

This chain connects TRBV10-3 to TRBJ2-7; TCRdb picks TRBD2, but there is no DNA to check that call. Germline V CDR1 and CDR2: ENHRY, SYGVKD. The CDR3 is made up of 14 amino acids. Here the CDR3 reads CAISGGLAGEEQYF.